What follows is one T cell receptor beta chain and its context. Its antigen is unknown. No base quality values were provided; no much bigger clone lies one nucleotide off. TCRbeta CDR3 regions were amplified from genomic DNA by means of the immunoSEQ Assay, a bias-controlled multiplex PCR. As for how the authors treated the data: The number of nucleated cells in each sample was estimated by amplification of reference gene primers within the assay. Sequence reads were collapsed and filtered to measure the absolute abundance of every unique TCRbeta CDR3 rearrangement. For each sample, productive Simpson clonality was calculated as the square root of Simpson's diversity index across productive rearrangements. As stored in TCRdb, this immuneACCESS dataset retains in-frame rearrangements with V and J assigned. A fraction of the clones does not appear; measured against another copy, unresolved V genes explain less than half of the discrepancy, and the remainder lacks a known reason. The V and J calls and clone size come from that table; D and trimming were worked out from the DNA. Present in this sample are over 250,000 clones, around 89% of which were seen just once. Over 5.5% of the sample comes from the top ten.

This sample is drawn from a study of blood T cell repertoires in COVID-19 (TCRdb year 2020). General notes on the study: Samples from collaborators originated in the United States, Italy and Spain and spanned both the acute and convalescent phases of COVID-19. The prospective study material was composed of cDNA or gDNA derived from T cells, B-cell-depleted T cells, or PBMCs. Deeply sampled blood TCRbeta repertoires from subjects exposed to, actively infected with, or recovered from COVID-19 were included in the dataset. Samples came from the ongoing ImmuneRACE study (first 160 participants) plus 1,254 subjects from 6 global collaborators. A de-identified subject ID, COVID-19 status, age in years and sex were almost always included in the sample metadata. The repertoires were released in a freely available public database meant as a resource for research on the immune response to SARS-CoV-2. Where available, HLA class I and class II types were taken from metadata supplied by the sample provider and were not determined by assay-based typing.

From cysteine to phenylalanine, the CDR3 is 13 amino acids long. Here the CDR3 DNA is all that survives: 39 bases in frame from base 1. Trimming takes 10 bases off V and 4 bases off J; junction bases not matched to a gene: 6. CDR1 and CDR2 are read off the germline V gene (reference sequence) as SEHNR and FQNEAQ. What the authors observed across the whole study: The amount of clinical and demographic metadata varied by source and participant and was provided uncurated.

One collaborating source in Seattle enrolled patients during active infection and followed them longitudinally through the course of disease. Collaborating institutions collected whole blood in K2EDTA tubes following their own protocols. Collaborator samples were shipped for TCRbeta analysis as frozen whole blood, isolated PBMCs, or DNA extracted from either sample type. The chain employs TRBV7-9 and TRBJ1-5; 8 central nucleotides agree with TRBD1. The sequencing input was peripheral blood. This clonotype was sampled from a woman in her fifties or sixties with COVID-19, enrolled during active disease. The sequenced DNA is TGTGCCACAGACAGGGGACTTAATCAGCCCCAGCATTTT. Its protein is CATDRGLNQPQHF.